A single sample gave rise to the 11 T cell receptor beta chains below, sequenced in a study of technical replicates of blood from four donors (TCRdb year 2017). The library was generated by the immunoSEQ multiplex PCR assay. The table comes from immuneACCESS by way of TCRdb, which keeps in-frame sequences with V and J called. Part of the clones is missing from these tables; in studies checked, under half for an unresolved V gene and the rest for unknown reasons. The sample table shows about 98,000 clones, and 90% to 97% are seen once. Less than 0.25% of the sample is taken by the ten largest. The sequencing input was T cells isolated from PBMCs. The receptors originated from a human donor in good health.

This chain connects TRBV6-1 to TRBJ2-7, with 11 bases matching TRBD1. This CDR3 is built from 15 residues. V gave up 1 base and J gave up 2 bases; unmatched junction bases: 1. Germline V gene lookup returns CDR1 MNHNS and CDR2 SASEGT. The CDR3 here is CASSEEGQGAYEQYF. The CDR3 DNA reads TGTGCCAGCAGTGAAGAGGGACAGGGGGCCTACGAGCAGTACTTC.

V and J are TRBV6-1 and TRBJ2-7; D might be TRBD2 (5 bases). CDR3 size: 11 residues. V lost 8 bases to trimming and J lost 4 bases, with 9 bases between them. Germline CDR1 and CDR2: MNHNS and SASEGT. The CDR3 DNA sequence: TGTGCCAGCGCCGGAGGTTACGAGCAGTACTTC. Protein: CASAGGYEQYF.

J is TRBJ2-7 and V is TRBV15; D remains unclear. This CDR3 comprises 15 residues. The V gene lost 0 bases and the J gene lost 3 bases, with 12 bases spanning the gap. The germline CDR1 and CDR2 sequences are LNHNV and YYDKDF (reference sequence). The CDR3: CATSRDPSGNYEQYF. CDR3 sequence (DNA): TGTGCCACCAGCAGAGACCCCTCGGGTAACTACGAGCAGTACTTC.

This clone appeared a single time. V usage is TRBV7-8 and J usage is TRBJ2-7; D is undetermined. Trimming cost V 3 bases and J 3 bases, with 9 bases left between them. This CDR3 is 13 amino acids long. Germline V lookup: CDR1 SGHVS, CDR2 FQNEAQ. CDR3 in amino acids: CASSFPTDYEQYF. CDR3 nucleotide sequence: TGTGCCAGCAGCTTTCCGACTGACTACGAGCAGTACTTC.

This chain's CDR3 is CASSLVGAEAFF. The CDR3, as DNA: TGTGCCAGCAGCTTAGTGGGCGCTGAAGCTTTCTTT. The gene calls are TRBV7-9 and TRBJ1-1; no firm D call. Germline V lookup: CDR1 SEHNR, CDR2 FQNEAQ (reference sequence). The CDR3 loop spans 12 amino acids. Trimming took 1 base from V and 6 from J, leaving 6 bases between them.

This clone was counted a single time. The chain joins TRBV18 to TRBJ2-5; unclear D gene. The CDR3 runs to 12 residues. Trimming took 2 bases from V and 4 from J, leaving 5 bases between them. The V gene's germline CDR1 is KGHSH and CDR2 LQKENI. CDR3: CASSPGTETQYF. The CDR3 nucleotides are TGTGCCAGCTCACCAGGCACAGAGACCCAGTACTTC.

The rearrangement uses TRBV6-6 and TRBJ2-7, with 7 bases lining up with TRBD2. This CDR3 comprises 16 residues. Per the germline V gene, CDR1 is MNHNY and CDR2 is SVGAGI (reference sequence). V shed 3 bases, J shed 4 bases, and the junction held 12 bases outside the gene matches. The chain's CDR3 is CASSYAGAGPRYEQYF. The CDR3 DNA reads TGTGCCAGCAGTTATGCTGGAGCGGGGCCCAGATACGAGCAGTACTTC.

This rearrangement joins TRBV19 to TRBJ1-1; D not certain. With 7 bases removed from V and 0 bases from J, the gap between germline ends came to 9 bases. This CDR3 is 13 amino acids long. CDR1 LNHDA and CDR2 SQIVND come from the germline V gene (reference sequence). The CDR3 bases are TGTGCCAGTACTTACACCTTGAACACTGAAGCTTTCTTT. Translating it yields CASTYTLNTEAFF.

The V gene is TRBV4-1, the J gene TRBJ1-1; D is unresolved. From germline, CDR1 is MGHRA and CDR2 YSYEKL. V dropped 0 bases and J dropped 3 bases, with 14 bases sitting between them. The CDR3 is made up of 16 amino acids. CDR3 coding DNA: TGCGCCAGCAGCCAAGATCGGCAGGCGGGATACACTGAAGCTTTCTTT. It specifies CASSQDRQAGYTEAFF.

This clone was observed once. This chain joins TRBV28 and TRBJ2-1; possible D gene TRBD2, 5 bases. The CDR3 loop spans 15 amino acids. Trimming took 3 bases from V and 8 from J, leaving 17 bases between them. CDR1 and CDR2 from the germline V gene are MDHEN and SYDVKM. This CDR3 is CASSFSGGWEHEQFF. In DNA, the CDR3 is TGTGCCAGCAGTTTTTCAGGTGGTTGGGAGCATGAGCAGTTCTTC.

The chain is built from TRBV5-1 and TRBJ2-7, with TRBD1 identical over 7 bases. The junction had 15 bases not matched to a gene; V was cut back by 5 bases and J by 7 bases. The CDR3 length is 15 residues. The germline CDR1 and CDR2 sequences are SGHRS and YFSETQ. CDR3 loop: CASSSHRGGPPEQYF. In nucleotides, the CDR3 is TGCGCCAGCAGTTCCCACAGGGGCGGGCCCCCTGAGCAGTACTTC.